Listed below are T cell receptor beta chains from one sample, sequenced in a study of blood T cell repertoires in COVID-19. Data came from immunoSEQ multiplex PCR; TCRdb stores just in-frame clones and leaves some out. The repertoire has over 85,000 clones, around 87% of them found once; the top ten carry 5% to 6.5%. The sequenced material came from peripheral blood. The receptors come from a woman in her fifties or sixties with COVID-19, enrolled during active disease. Each CDR3 is given with its conserved first and last residue. The D gene is left open where the match is weak. Some rows have no size entry. The others give once, few or many, or a class for an expanded clone.

j_call d_call v_call clone_size cdr3_nt cdr3_aa
TRBJ1-3 NA TRBV5-6 NA TGTGCCAGCAGCATAGAACAGCTCTCTGGAAACACCATATATTTT CASSIEQLSGNTIYF
TRBJ2-7 NA TRBV21-1 NA TGTGCCAGCAGCACTAACTCCTACGAGCAGTACTTC CASSTNSYEQYF
TRBJ2-3 TRBD1 TRBV6-2/TRBV6-3 NA TGTGCCAGCAGTTCTCTGAGAGGGGGCCTAAGCACAGATACGCAGTATTTT CASSSLRGGLSTDTQYF
TRBJ2-5 TRBD1 TRBV4-1 NA TGCGCCAGCAGCCAATGGGACAGACAAGAGACCCAGTACTTC CASSQWDRQETQYF
TRBJ1-2 TRBD1 TRBV18 NA TGTGCCAGCTCACGTCGACAGGGTGAGGGGGGCTACACCTTC CASSRRQGEGGYTF
TRBJ1-4 TRBD1 TRBV19 NA TGTGCCAGTAGTATCGGTTCCAGGGGGTCAACTAATGAAAAACTGTTTTTT CASSIGSRGSTNEKLFF
TRBJ1-2 NA TRBV19 NA TGTGCCAGTAGTATAGAGACAGTCTATGGCTACACCTTC CASSIETVYGYTF
TRBJ2-7 NA TRBV12-3/TRBV12-4 NA TGTGCCAGCAGTCGCGCGCAGGGGTCCGAGCAGTACTTC CASSRAQGSEQYF
TRBJ2-7 NA TRBV9 NA TGTGCCAGCAGCTTGGTAGCGGGACAGAACCCTACAGAGCAGTACTTC CASSLVAGQNPTEQYF
TRBJ2-7 TRBD2 TRBV28 NA TGTGCCAGCAGTAACGGACTAGCCGGCGAGCAGTACTTC CASSNGLAGEQYF
TRBJ2-4 NA TRBV7-3 NA TGTGCCAGCAGCTCCCAGACAGCTCCAAACATTCAGTACTTC CASSSQTAPNIQYF
TRBJ2-1 TRBD1 TRBV7-9 NA TGTGCCAGCAGCCGACAGGGCAACTACAATGAGCAGTTCTTC CASSRQGNYNEQFF
TRBJ2-5 NA TRBV29-1 once TGCAGCGTTGATGGCCAGGGCCCCGGGACCCAGTACTTC CSVDGQGPGTQYF
TRBJ1-4 NA TRBV19 NA TGTGCCAGTAGCGGGGGGTCCTGGGAAAAACTGTTTTTT CASSGGSWEKLFF
TRBJ1-2 NA TRBV18 NA TGTGCCAGCTCACCGTACAGGGACAACGATGGCTACACCTTC CASSPYRDNDGYTF
TRBJ2-7 NA TRBV2 NA TGTGCCAGCAGTCACGAGATCTACTACGAGCAGTACTTC CASSHEIYYEQYF
TRBJ2-1 TRBD1 TRBV2 NA TGTGCCAGCACTGGACAGGGGGCGCCCAATGAGCAGTTCTTC CASTGQGAPNEQFF
TRBJ2-5 TRBD2 TRBV28 NA TGTGCCAGCAGTCAAAGCGGGGGGGGGATAGAGACCCAGTACTTC CASSQSGGGIETQYF
TRBJ2-7 TRBD2 TRBV18 NA TGTGCCAGCTCACCAGAGCGGGGGGCCTCCTACGAGCAGTACTTC CASSPERGASYEQYF
TRBJ2-1 TRBD1 TRBV7-2 NA TGTGCCAGCAGTCCAGGGACAGGGGAGAATGAGCAGTTCTTC CASSPGTGENEQFF
TRBJ1-2 TRBD1 TRBV3-1/TRBV3-2 NA TGTGCCAGCAGCCCTCTCGGGACAGGGGTCACCTATGGCTACACCTTC CASSPLGTGVTYGYTF